These 17 T cell receptor beta chains share one sample of origin, sequenced in a study of cytomegalovirus exposure and HLA in healthy donors. Use of 60 Vbeta and 13 Jbeta primers characterized the PCR. The protocol was immunoSEQ multiplex PCR, while the TCRdb copy is restricted to in-frame clones and leaves out a portion. The repertoire has about 130,000 clones, about 85% of them found once; the top ten carry roughly 1.8%. Sample: PBMCs. These receptors came from a boy aged 10-17 years in good health and CMV-seronegative.

The V and J genes are TRBV5-6 and TRBJ2-3, with 8 bases matching TRBD2. The CDR3 covers 16 residues. In germline, CDR1 is SGHDT, CDR2 YYEEEE. V trimming: 0 bases; J trimming: 0 bases; junction bases outside the gene matches: 3. The CDR3 nucleotides are TGTGCCAGCAGCTTGGGAGCGGGAGTAAGCACAGATACGCAGTATTTT. Encoded protein: CASSLGAGVSTDTQYF.

The chain carries TRBV6-5 and TRBJ1-2; no reliable D call. The CDR3 totals 13 residues. Germline assignment: CDR1 MNHEY and CDR2 SVGAGI. The V end lost 0 bases, the J end lost 5 bases, and 7 bases lay between the germline ends. The CDR3 loop is CASSYSGTYGYTF. Written as DNA, the CDR3 is TGTGCCAGCAGTTACTCTGGCACGTATGGCTACACCTTC.

Worth noting for this clone: One end of the junction fails to match germline, which may point to a read error. V gene TRBV4-1 combines with J gene TRBJ2-7; the D is unclear. CDR1 MGHRA and CDR2 YSYEKL come from the germline V gene. The CDR3 runs 13 residues. The CDR3 DNA sequence: TGCGCCAGCAGCCAAGATATTAAGTTCCCACCCAGCTTC. It codes for CASSQDIKFPPSF.

This clone occurred once. V is TRBV5-6 and J is TRBJ2-1, with a possible D match to TRBD2 (6 bases). CDR3 size: 14 residues. In germline, CDR1 is SGHDT, CDR2 YYEEEE. V lost 3 bases and J 1 base, leaving 8 bases between the germline ends. The CDR3 reads CASSSAGSYNEQFF. The CDR3, as DNA: TGTGCCAGCAGCTCCGCGGGGTCCTACAATGAGCAGTTCTTC.

This clone was seen more than once but under ten times. The rearrangement uses TRBV19 and TRBJ1-1; tentative D call: TRBD1 (5 bases). Trimming removed 9 bases from V and 1 base from J, with 15 bases in between. Germline assignment: CDR1 LNHDA and CDR2 SQIVND (reference sequence). The CDR3 has 14 residues. The CDR3 coding sequence is TGTGCCAGCCTGCGTATAACAGGGAACACTGAAGCTTTCTTT. Translation: CASLRITGNTEAFF.

About this clone: One junction end disagrees with the germline gene, perhaps due to a read error. The V gene is TRBV5-1, the J gene TRBJ2-3; 13 bases match TRBD2. From germline, CDR1 is SGHRS and CDR2 YFSETQ. The CDR3 sequence is 16 residues long. DNA for the CDR3: TGCGCCAGCACCTTGGGGGGACTAGCGGGGACAGATACGCAGTATTTT. It encodes CASTLGGLAGTDTQYF. Full variable domain (outside the CDR3, taken from reference TRBV5-1 and TRBJ2-3): KAGVTQTPRYLIKTRGQQVTLSCSPISGHRSVSWYQQTPGQGLQFLFEYFSETQRNKGNFPGRFSGRQFSNSRSEMNVSTLELGDSALYLCASTLGGLAGTDTQYFGPGTRLTVL.

CDR3 DNA sequence: TGTGCCAGCACCTGGGGGGACCTAAACACTGAAGCTTTCTTT. Residues: CASTWGDLNTEAFF. V and J are TRBV28 and TRBJ1-1; tentatively, D is TRBD1 (5 bases). The germline V gene has CDR1 MDHEN and CDR2 SYDVKM. CDR3 length: 14 residues. V was trimmed by 7 bases and J by 2 bases, leaving 14 bases between them. Variable domain in full (rest from reference TRBV28 and TRBJ1-1): DVKVTQSSRYLVKRTGEKVFLECVQDMDHENMFWYRQDPGLGLRLIYFSYDVKMKEKGDIPEGYSVSREKKERFSLILESASTNQTSMYLCASTWGDLNTEAFFGQGTRLTVV.

In its sample, this clone was seen once. The chain combines TRBV19 with TRBJ1-1, with 7 nucleotides matching TRBD1. V lost 6 bases to trimming and J lost 0 bases; unmatched junction nucleotides: 7. The V gene's germline CDR1 is LNHDA and CDR2 SQIVND (reference sequence). The CDR3 has 15 residues. CDR3: CASRTRQGVNTEAFF. The DNA for the CDR3 is TGTGCCAGTAGAACTAGACAGGGCGTGAACACTGAAGCTTTCTTT.

The chain employs TRBV9 and TRBJ2-7; 12 bases match TRBD2. The CDR3 is made up of 19 amino acids. The germline V gene has CDR1 SGDLS and CDR2 YYNGEE. V was clipped by 4 bases and J by 1 base; unmatched bases: 15. The CDR3 DNA sequence: TGTGCCAGCAGCAGAGGTGCTAGCGGGGGGGCTGATAGATCCTACGAGCAGTACTTC. It translates to CASSRGASGGADRSYEQYF.

CDR3 sequence: CAGKQGPNTEAFF. The CDR3 region has the DNA TGTGCCGGCAAACAGGGGCCCAACACTGAAGCTTTCTTT. The chain employs TRBV6-9 and TRBJ1-1; TRBD1 matches at 7 bases. This CDR3 is 13 amino acids long. Trimming removed 11 bases from V and 2 bases from J; junction bases left unmatched: 8. In germline, CDR1 is MNHGY, CDR2 SVAAGI.

The chain has TRBV27 and TRBJ2-2; TRBD1 aligns across 10 bases. The CDR3 contains 15 residues. The germline CDR1 and CDR2 sequences are MNHEY and SMNVEV (reference sequence). V trimming: 7 bases; J trimming: 4 bases; junction bases outside the gene matches: 6. CDR3 region: CASTVGTGVTGELFF. The CDR3, as DNA: TGTGCCAGCACCGTCGGGACAGGGGTCACCGGGGAGCTGTTTTTT.

The CDR3 loop is CATSRAAGGSYEQYF. As DNA, the CDR3 is TGTGCCACCAGCAGAGCAGCGGGAGGTTCCTACGAGCAGTACTTC. The chain couples TRBV15 to TRBJ2-7; TRBD2 matches 9 bases. The germline V gene has CDR1 LNHNV and CDR2 YYDKDF (reference sequence). Losses at the gene ends were 1 base for V and 1 base for J; bases not matched to a gene: 2. The CDR3 is 15 amino acids.

This chain uses TRBV27 with TRBJ2-1; D unclear. The germline V gene has CDR1 MNHEY and CDR2 SMNVEV (reference sequence). The V end lost 1 base, the J end lost 1 base, and 11 bases lay between the germline ends. The CDR3 length is 16 residues. In DNA form, the CDR3 reads TGTGCCAGCAGTTTATTGAGAGAGAGATCCTACAATGAGCAGTTCTTC. The encoded protein is CASSLLRERSYNEQFF.

The genes are TRBV29-1 and TRBJ2-5, with a weak D call TRBD2 (5 bases). Trimming pared 5 bases from V and 4 bases from J, leaving 11 bases between. CDR1 is SQVTM and CDR2 is ANQGSEA in the germline V gene. The CDR3 sequence is 12 residues long. CDR3 coding DNA: TGCAGCGTTCTTACAGAGGGAGAGACCCAGTACTTC. This translates into CSVLTEGETQYF.

This rearrangement joins TRBV25-1 to TRBJ2-7; D may be TRBD2 (7 bases). V was shortened by 5 bases and J by 3 bases, with 17 bases between the two germline ends. Looked up from germline, CDR1 is MGHDK and CDR2 is SYGVNS. The CDR3 consists of 15 residues. CDR3 sequence (DNA): TGTGCCAGCAGTCGAGGGGGGAGGGGAATCTACGAGCAGTACTTC. Its protein product is CASSRGGRGIYEQYF.

The V call is TRBV27, the J call TRBJ1-5; D gene ambiguous. Germline V gene lookup returns CDR1 MNHEY and CDR2 SMNVEV (reference sequence). The CDR3 is made up of 14 amino acids. V lost 4 bases to trimming and J lost 6 bases, with 13 bases between them. In DNA, the CDR3 is TGTGCCAGCAGTTATGCCGGAGGTGGTCAGCCCCAGCATTTT. Protein sequence: CASSYAGGGQPQHF.

This rearrangement joins TRBV9 to TRBJ2-3; D call uncertain. V lost 0 bases and J lost 2, with 7 bases in between. In germline, CDR1 is SGDLS, CDR2 YYNGEE. The CDR3 is 14 amino acids. DNA for the CDR3: TGTGCCAGCAGCGTAGAATCTTACACAGATACGCAGTATTTT. It is translated as CASSVESYTDTQYF.